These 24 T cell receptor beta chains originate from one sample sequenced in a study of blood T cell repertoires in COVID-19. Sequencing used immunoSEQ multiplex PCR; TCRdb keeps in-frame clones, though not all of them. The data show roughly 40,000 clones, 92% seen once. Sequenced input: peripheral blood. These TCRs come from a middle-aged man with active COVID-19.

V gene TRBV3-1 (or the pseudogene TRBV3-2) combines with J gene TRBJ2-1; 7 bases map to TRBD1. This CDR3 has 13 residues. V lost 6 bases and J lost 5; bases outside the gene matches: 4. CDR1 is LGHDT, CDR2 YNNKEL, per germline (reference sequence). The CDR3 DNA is TGTGCCAGCAGGGGGGACAGAAACAATGAGCAGTTCTTC. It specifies CASRGDRNNEQFF.

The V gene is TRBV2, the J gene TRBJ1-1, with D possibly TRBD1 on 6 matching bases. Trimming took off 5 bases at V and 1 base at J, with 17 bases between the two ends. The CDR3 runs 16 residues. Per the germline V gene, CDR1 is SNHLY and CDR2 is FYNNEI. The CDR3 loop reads CASSPILGTRNTEAFF. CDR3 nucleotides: TGTGCCAGCAGTCCGATCCTGGGGACAAGGAACACTGAAGCTTTCTTT.

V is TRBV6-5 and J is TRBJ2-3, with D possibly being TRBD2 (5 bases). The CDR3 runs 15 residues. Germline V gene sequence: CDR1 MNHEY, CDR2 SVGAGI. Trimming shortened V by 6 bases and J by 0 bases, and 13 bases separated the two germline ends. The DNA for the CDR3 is TGTGCCAGCAGGGGCCTGGGCGGGAGCACAGATACGCAGTATTTT. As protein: CASRGLGGSTDTQYF.

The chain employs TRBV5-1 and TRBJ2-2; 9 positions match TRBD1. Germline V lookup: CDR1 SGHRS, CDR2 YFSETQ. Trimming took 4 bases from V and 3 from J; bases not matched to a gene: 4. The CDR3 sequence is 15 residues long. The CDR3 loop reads CASSNRGQDTGELFF. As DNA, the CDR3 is TGCGCCAGCAGCAACAGGGGGCAGGACACCGGGGAGCTGTTTTTT.

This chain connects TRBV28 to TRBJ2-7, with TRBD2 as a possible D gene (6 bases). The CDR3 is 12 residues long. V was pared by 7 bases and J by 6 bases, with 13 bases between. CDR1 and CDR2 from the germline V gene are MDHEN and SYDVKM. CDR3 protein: CASMEGFSEQYF. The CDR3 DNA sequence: TGTGCCAGCATGGAGGGTTTCTCCGAGCAGTACTTC.

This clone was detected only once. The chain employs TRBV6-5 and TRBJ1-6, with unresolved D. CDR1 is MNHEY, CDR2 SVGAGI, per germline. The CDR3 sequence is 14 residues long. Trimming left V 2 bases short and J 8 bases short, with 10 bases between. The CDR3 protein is CASSYEGIDSPLHF. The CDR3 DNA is TGTGCCAGCAGTTACGAGGGAATAGATTCACCCCTCCACTTT.

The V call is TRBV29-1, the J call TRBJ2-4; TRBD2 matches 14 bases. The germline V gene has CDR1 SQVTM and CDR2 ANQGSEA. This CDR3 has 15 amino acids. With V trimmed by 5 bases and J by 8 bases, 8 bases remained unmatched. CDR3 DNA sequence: TGCAGCGTTTCCGGGACTAGCGGGAGTAAGGACATTCAGTACTTC. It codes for CSVSGTSGSKDIQYF.

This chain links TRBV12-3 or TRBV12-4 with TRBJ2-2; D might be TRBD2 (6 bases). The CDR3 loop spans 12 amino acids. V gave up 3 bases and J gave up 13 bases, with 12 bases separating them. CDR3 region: CASSLGGETLFF. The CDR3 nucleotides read TGTGCCAGCAGTTTGGGGGGTGAGACGCTGTTTTTT.

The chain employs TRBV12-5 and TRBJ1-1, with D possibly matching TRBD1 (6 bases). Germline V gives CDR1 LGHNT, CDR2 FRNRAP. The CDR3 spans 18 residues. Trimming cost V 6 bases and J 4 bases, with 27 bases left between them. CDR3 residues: CASGNALQGGGAGTEAFF. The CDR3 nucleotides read TGTGCTAGTGGAAATGCACTCCAGGGCGGGGGGGCTGGCACTGAAGCTTTCTTT.

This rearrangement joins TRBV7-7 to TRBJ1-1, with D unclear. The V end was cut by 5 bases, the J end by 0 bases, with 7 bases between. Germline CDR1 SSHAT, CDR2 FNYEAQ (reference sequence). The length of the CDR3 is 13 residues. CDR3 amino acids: CASSAGLNTEAFF. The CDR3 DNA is TGTGCCAGCAGCGCGGGTCTGAACACTGAAGCTTTCTTT.

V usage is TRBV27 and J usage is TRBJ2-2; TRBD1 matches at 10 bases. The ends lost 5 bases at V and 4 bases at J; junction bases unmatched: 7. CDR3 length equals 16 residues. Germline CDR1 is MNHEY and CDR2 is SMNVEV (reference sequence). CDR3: CASSQTRDRGTGELFF. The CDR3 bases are TGTGCCAGCAGTCAAACCAGGGACAGGGGCACCGGGGAGCTGTTTTTT.

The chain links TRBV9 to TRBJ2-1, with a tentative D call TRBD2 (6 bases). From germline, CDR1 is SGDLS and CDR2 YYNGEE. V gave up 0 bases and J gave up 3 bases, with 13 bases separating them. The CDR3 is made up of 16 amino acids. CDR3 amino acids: CASSVGQGGGYNEQFF. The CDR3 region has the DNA TGTGCCAGCAGCGTAGGTCAGGGAGGAGGCTACAATGAGCAGTTCTTC.

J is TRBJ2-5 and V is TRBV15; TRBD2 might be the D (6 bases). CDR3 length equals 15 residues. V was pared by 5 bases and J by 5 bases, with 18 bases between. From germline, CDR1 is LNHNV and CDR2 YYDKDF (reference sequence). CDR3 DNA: TGTGCCACCAGCCCCCAGGAAGGGGAGGTGGAGACCCAGTACTTC. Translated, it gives CATSPQEGEVETQYF.

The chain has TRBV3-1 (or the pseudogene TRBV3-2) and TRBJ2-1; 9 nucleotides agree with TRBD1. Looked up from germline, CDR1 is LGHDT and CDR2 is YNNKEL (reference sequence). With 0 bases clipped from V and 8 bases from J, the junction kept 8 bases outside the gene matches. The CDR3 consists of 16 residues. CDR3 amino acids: CASSQEGRQGVDEQFF. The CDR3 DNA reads TGTGCCAGCAGCCAAGAGGGGCGACAGGGGGTCGATGAGCAGTTCTTC.

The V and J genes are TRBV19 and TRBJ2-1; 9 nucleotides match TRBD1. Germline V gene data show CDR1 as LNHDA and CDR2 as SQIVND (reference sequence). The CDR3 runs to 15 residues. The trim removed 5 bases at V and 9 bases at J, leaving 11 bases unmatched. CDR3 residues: CASSGAEQGAGEQFF. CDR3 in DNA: TGTGCCAGTAGTGGGGCTGAACAGGGGGCAGGTGAGCAGTTCTTC.

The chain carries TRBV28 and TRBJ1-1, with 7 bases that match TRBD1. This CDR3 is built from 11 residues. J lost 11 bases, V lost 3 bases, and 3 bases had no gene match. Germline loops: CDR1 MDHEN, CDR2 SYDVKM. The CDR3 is CASSLTGFAFF. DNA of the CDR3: TGTGCCAGCAGTTTGACAGGGTTTGCTTTCTTT.

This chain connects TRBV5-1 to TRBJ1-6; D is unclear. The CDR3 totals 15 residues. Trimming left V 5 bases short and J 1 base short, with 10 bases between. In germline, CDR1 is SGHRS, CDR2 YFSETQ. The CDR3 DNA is TGCGCCAGCAGAGAGGAGGCGTCCTATAATTCACCCCTCCACTTT. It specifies CASREEASYNSPLHF.

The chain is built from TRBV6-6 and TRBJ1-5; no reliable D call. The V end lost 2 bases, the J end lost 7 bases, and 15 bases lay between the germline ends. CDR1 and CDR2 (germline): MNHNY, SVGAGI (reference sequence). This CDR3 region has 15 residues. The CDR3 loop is CASSYTPPQRQPQHF. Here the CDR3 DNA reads TGTGCCAGCAGTTACACACCCCCACAGCGGCAGCCCCAGCATTTT.

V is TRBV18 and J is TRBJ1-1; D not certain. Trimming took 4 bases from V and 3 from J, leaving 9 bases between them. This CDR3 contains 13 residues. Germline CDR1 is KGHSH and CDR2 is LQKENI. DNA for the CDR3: TGTGCCAGCTCACAGACTCCTTACACTGAAGCTTTCTTT. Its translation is CASSQTPYTEAFF. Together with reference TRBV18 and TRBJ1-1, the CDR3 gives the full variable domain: NAGVMQNPRHLVRRRGQEARLRCSPMKGHSHVYWYRQLPEEGLKFMVYLQKENIIDESGMPKERFSAEFPKEGPSILRIQQVVRGDSAAYFCASSQTPYTEAFFGQGTRLTVV.

CDR3 coding DNA: TGTGCCAGCGGATCTCATACAGGGACTAGCGGTTTCTCCTACAATGAGCAGTTCTTC. It encodes CASGSHTGTSGFSYNEQFF. The chain links TRBV7-9 to TRBJ2-1; 11 nucleotides line up with TRBD2. Germline CDR1 reads SEHNR; CDR2 reads FQNEAQ (reference sequence). CDR3 length equals 19 residues. V shed 8 bases and J 0 bases; nucleotides not matched to a gene: 15.

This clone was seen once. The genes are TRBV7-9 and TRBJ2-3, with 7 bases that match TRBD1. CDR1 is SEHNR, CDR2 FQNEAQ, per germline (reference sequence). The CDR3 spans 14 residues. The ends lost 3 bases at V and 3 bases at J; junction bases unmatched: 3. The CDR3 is CASSFRGRTDTQYF. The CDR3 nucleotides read TGTGCCAGCAGCTTTAGGGGGCGAACAGATACGCAGTATTTT.

The CDR3 nucleotides read TGCGCCAGCAGCCAGCGTATTACTAGAAACAGGGCGAATACGCAGTATTTT. Translation: CASSQRITRNRANTQYF. The V call is TRBV4-1, the J call TRBJ2-3; D is possibly TRBD1 (6 bases). The V end lost 3 bases, the J end lost 7 bases, and 23 bases lay between the germline ends. The germline V gene encodes CDR1 MGHRA and CDR2 YSYEKL. This CDR3 is built from 17 residues.

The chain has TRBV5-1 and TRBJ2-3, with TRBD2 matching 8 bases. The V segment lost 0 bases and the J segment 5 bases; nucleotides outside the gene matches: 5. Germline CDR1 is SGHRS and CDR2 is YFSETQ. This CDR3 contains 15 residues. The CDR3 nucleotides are TGCGCCAGCAGCTTGGACGGGAGGGCCAAAGATACGCAGTATTTT. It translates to CASSLDGRAKDTQYF.

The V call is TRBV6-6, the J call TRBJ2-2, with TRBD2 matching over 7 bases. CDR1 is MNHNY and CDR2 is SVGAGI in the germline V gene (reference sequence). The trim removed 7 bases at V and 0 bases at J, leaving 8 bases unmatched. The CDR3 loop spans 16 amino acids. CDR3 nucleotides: TGTGCCAGCAAGGCCGGCGCGGGAGCGAACACCGGGGAGCTGTTTTTT. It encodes CASKAGAGANTGELFF.